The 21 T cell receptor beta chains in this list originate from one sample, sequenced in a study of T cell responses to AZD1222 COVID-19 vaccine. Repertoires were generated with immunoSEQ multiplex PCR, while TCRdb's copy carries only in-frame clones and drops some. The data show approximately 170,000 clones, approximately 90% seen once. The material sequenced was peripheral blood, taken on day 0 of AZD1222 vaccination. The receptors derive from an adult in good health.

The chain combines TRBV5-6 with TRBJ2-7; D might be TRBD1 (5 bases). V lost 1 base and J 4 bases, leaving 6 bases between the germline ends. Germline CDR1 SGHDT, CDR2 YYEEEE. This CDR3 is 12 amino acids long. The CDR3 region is CASSLRGYEQYV. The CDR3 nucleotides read TGTGCCAGCAGCTTGAGGGGTTACGAGCAGTACGTC.

CDR3 in amino acids: CASSYSGGTGELFF. In DNA form, the CDR3 reads TGTGCCAGCAGTTACTCGGGCGGAACCGGGGAGCTGTTTTTT. This sequence joins TRBV6-5 and TRBJ2-2; no clear D gene. V was trimmed by 0 bases and J by 5 bases, leaving 7 bases between them. From germline, CDR1 is MNHEY and CDR2 SVGAGI. The CDR3 totals 14 residues.

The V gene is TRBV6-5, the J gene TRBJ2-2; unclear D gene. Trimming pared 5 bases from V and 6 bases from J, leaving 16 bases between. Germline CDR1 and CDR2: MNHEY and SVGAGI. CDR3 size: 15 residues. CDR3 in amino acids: CASSPVPNGPGELFF. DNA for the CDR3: TGTGCCAGCAGTCCAGTCCCAAACGGACCCGGGGAGCTGTTTTTT.

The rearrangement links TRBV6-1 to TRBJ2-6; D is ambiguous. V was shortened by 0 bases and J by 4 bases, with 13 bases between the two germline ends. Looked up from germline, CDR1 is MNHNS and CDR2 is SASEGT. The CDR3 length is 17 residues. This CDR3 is CASSEAYSVAGANVLTF. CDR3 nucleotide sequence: TGTGCCAGCAGTGAAGCGTACTCCGTAGCCGGGGCCAACGTCCTGACTTTC.

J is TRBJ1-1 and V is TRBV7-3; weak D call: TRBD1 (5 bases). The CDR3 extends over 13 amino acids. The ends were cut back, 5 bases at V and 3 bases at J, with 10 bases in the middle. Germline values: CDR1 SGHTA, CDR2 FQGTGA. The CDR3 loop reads CASSRRADTEAFF. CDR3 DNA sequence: TGTGCCAGCAGCCGCAGGGCGGACACTGAAGCTTTCTTT.

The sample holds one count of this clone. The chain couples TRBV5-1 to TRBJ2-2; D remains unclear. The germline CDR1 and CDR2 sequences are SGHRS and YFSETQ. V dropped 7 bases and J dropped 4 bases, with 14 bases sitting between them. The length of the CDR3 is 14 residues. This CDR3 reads CASGETASTGELFF. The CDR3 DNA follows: TGCGCCAGCGGCGAAACAGCCTCCACCGGGGAGCTGTTTTTT.

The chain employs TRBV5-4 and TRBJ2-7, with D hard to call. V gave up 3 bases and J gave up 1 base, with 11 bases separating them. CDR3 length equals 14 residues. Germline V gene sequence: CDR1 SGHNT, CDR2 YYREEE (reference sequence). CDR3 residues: CASSSARVSYEQYF. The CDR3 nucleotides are TGTGCCAGCAGCTCCGCCCGGGTTTCCTACGAGCAGTACTTC.

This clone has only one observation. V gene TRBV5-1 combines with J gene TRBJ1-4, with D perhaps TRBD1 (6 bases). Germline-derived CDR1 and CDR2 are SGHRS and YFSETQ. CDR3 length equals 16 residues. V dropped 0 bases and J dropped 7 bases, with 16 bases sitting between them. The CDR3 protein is CASSLGPGVDGEKLFF. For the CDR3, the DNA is TGCGCCAGCAGCTTGGGGCCAGGGGTAGATGGTGAAAAACTGTTTTTT.

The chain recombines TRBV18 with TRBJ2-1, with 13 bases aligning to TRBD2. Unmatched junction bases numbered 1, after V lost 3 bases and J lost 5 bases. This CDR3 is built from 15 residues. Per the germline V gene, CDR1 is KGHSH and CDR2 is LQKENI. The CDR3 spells CASSPGLAGDNEQFF. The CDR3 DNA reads TGTGCCAGCTCACCTGGACTAGCGGGGGACAATGAGCAGTTCTTC.

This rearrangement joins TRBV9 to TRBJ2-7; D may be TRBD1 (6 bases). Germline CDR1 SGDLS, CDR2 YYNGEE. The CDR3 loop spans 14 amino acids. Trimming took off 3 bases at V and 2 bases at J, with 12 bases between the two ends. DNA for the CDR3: TGTGCCAGCAGCGCAACAGGGACCACCTACGAGCAGTACTTC. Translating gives CASSATGTTYEQYF.

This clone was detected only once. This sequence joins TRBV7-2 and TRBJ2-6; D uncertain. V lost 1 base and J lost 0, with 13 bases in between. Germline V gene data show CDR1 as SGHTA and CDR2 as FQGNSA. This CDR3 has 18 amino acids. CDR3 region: CASSLGPLSLSGANVLTF. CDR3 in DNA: TGTGCCAGCAGCTTAGGTCCTCTCTCTCTCTCTGGGGCCAACGTCCTGACTTTC.

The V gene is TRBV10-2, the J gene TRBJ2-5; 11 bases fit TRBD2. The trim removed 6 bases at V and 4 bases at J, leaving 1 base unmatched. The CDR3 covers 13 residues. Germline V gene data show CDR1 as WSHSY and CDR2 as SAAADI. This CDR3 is CASRTSGVETQYF. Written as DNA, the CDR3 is TGCGCCAGCAGGACTAGCGGGGTAGAGACCCAGTACTTC.

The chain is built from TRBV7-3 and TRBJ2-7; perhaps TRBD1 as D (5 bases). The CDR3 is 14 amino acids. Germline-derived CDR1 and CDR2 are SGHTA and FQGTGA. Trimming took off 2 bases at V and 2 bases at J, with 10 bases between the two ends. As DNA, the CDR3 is TGTGCCAGCAGCTTATACCCAGGGACCTACGAGCAGTACTTC. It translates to CASSLYPGTYEQYF. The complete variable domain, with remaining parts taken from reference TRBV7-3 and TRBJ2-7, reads GAGVSQTPSNKVTEKGKYVELRCDPISGHTALYWYRQSLGQGPEFLIYFQGTGAADDSGLPNDRFFAVRPEGSVSTLKIQRTERGDSAVYLCASSLYPGTYEQYFGPGTRLTVT.

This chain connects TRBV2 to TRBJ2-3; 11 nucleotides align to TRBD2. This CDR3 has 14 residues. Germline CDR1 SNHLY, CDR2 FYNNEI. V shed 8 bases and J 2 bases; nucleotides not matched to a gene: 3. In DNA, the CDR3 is TGTGCCAGCCAGACTAGCGGGGACACAGATACGCAGTATTTT. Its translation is CASQTSGDTDTQYF. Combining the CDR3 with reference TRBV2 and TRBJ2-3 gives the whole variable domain EPEVTQTPSHQVTQMGQEVILRCVPISNHLYFYWYRQILGQKVEFLVSFYNNEISEKSEIFDDQFSVERPDGSNFTLKIRSTKLEDSAMYFCASQTSGDTDTQYFGPGTRLTVL.

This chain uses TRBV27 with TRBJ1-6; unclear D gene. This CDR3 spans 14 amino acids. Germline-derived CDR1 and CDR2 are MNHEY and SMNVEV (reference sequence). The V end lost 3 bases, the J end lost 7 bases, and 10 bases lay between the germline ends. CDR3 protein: CASSFYPLNSPLHF. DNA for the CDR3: TGTGCCAGCAGTTTCTATCCCCTAAATTCACCCCTCCACTTT.

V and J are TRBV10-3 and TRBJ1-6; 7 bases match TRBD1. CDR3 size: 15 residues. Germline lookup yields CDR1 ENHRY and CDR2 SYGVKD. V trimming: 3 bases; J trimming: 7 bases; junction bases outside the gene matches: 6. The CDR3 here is CAISDRDSLNSPLHF. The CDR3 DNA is TGTGCCATCAGTGACCGGGACAGCCTCAATTCACCCCTCCACTTT.

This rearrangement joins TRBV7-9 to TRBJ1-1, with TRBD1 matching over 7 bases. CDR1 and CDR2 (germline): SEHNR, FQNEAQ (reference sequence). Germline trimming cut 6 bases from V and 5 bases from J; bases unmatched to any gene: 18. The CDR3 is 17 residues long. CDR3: CASSLQTGVPFGTEAFF. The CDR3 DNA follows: TGTGCCAGCAGTTTACAAACAGGGGTCCCTTTCGGAACTGAAGCTTTCTTT. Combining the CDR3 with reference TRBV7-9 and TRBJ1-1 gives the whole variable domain DTGVSQNPRHKITKRGQNVTFRCDPISEHNRLYWYRQTLGQGPEFLTYFQNEAQLEKSRLLSDRFSAERPKGSFSTLEIQRTEQGDSAMYLCASSLQTGVPFGTEAFFGQGTRLTVV.

The CDR3 loop reads CAIRADDRGGQETQYF. In DNA form, the CDR3 reads TGTGCCATCAGGGCGGATGACAGGGGTGGGCAAGAGACCCAGTACTTC. The V gene is TRBV10-3, the J gene TRBJ2-5; 8 bases are a match to TRBD1. The CDR3 length is 16 residues. V was clipped by 6 bases and J by 2 bases; unmatched bases: 11. Germline values: CDR1 ENHRY, CDR2 SYGVKD.

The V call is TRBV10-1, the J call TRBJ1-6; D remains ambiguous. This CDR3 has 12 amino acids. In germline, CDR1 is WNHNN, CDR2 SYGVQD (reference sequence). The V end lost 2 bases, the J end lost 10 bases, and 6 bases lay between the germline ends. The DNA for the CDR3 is TGCGCCAGCAGTGAGCTGGGATCACCCCTCCACTTT. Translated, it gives CASSELGSPLHF.

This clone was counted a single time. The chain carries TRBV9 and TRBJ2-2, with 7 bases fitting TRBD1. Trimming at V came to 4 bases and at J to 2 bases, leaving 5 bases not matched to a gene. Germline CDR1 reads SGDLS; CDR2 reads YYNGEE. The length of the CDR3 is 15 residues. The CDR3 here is CASSIRQGNTGELFF. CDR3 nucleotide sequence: TGTGCCAGCAGCATCCGACAGGGAAACACCGGGGAGCTGTTTTTT.

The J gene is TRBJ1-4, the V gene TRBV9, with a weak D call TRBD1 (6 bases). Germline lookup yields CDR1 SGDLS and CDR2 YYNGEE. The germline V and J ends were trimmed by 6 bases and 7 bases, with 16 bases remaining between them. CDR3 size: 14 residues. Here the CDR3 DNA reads TGTGCCAGCACCCCTGGGGGGGCCGGTGAAAAACTGTTTTTT. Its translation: CASTPGGAGEKLFF.